Below are 20 T cell receptor beta chains sequenced from a single sample in a study of CD8 T cells in Susac syndrome. The authors reverse transcribed roughly 0.5 to 1 ug RNA with random hexamers. TCRdb processed the immunoSEQ multiplex PCR reads anew with MiXCR; each CDR3 protein has one entry. The sample includes approximately 230,000 distinct CDR3 sequences, about 94% of them seen just once. Sequenced sample: CD4+ T cells from PBMCs. These receptors originate from a human donor with multiple sclerosis.

The chain carries TRBV19 and TRBJ1-1, with D possibly TRBD1 on 5 matching bases. This CDR3 is 13 amino acids long. Trimming pared 5 bases from V and 0 bases from J, leaving 7 bases between. The germline V gene encodes CDR1 LNHDA and CDR2 SQIVND (reference sequence). The CDR3 DNA follows: TGTGCCAGTAGTGGACACCTGAACACTGAAGCTTTCTTT. It yields the protein CASSGHLNTEAFF. Using reference TRBV19 and TRBJ1-1 for the parts outside the CDR3, the full variable domain is DGGITQSPKYLFRKEGQNVTLSCEQNLNHDAMYWYRQDPGQGLRLIYYSQIVNDFQKGDIAEGYSVSREKKESFPLTVTSAQKNPTAFYLCASSGHLNTEAFFGQGTRLTVV.

The rearrangement links TRBV27 to TRBJ2-1; D might be TRBD2 (6 bases). The CDR3 sequence is 14 residues long. V lost 3 bases, J lost 9 bases, and 15 bases lay in between. Germline V gene sequence: CDR1 MNHEY, CDR2 SMNVEV (reference sequence). The CDR3 sequence: CASSFSRRVGEQFF. CDR3 in DNA: TGTGCCAGCAGTTTTAGTAGGAGGGTGGGTGAGCAGTTCTTC.

This clonotype occurred once. The V gene is TRBV11-2, the J gene TRBJ2-3, with D possibly TRBD1 on 5 matching bases. The CDR3 loop spans 16 amino acids. Trimming pared 6 bases from V and 0 bases from J, leaving 16 bases between. Germline V gives CDR1 SGHAT, CDR2 FQNNGV. The CDR3 bases are TGTGCCAGCAGACCCGGGCTCCGACAGAGCACAGATACGCAGTATTTT. Its protein product is CASRPGLRQSTDTQYF.

This clonotype appeared a single time. This sequence joins TRBV15 and TRBJ2-7; TRBD1 matches at 7 bases. V trimming: 7 bases; J trimming: 5 bases; junction bases outside the gene matches: 2. The germline V gene encodes CDR1 LNHNV and CDR2 YYDKDF (reference sequence). The CDR3 covers 11 residues. In DNA, the CDR3 is TGTGCCACCATGACAGGGAACGAGCAGTACTTC. Translating gives CATMTGNEQYF.

The J gene is TRBJ2-6, the V gene TRBV6-1; D is unclear. The ends were cut back, 8 bases at V and 0 bases at J, with 8 bases in the middle. Germline lookup yields CDR1 MNHNS and CDR2 SASEGT. The CDR3 contains 14 residues. CDR3 in amino acids: CASGPGSGANVLTF. CDR3 DNA: TGTGCCAGCGGTCCAGGCTCTGGGGCCAACGTCCTGACTTTC.

This chain joins TRBV2 and TRBJ1-1; D not resolved. Between the trimmed V and J ends, which lost 2 bases and 1 base, there was a span of 8 bases. This CDR3 spans 14 amino acids. Germline V gene lookup returns CDR1 SNHLY and CDR2 FYNNEI. The CDR3 nucleotides read TGTGCCAGCAGTGAATTACAAACGAACACTGAAGCTTTCTTT. Amino acids: CASSELQTNTEAFF.

The J gene is TRBJ2-7, the V gene TRBV7-9; TRBD2 matches at 7 bases. The V and J ends lost 6 bases and 7 bases, in that order; junction bases with no gene match: 18. The CDR3 sequence is 16 residues long. Germline V lookup: CDR1 SEHNR, CDR2 FQNEAQ (reference sequence). This chain's CDR3 is CASSFKGPTGGREQYF. As DNA, the CDR3 is TGTGCCAGCAGTTTCAAGGGCCCGACGGGAGGCCGGGAGCAGTACTTC.

The V and J genes are TRBV12-3 or TRBV12-4 and TRBJ1-2, with a tentative D call TRBD1 (6 bases). The CDR3 is 13 residues long. The V gene lost 2 bases and the J gene lost 8 bases, with 12 bases spanning the gap. DNA of the CDR3: TGTGCCAGCAGTTTAAAGGGGGAAGTCGGCTACACCTTC. Protein product: CASSLKGEVGYTF.

The chain employs TRBV20-1 and TRBJ2-5; no definite D call. The CDR3 loop spans 11 amino acids. Germline CDR1 is DFQATT and CDR2 is SNEGSKA (reference sequence). The V end was cut by 6 bases, the J end by 5 bases, with 10 bases between. The CDR3 reads CSAPGAETQYF. In DNA, the CDR3 is TGCAGTGCGCCCGGAGCGGAGACCCAGTACTTC.

The chain is built from TRBV12-3 or TRBV12-4 and TRBJ1-3, with 12 positions matching TRBD1. Trimming cost V 6 bases and J 2 bases; bases outside gene matches: 5. This CDR3 spans 16 amino acids. CDR3 region: CASRPGQGAPGNTIYF. CDR3 DNA: TGTGCCAGCAGGCCGGGACAGGGGGCGCCTGGAAACACCATATATTTT.

The CDR3 protein is CASKRGAETQYF. CDR3 coding DNA: TGTGCCAGCAAGCGCGGGGCAGAGACCCAGTACTTC. The V gene is TRBV11-1, the J gene TRBJ2-5, with a weak D call TRBD2 (6 bases). CDR3 size: 12 residues. Germline assignment: CDR1 SGHAT and CDR2 FQDESV (reference sequence). V was trimmed by 7 bases and J by 4 bases, leaving 10 bases between them.

The gene calls are TRBV19 and TRBJ1-5; 8 positions agree with TRBD1. The CDR3 is 18 amino acids. The V gene's germline CDR1 is LNHDA and CDR2 SQIVND (reference sequence). V lost 6 bases and J lost 1; bases outside the gene matches: 14. The CDR3 is CASSRSTGGAISNQPQHF. The CDR3, as DNA: TGTGCCAGTAGCCGAAGCACAGGGGGAGCTATAAGCAATCAGCCCCAGCATTTT.

The CDR3 reads CASSLGQGNQETQYF. CDR3 nucleotides: TGTGCCAGCAGCTTGGGGCAGGGAAACCAAGAGACCCAGTACTTC. V is TRBV5-4 and J is TRBJ2-5; D may be TRBD1 (5 bases). The CDR3 is made up of 15 amino acids. The V gene lost 0 bases and the J gene lost 0 bases, with 9 bases spanning the gap. Germline V gene sequence: CDR1 SGHNT, CDR2 YYREEE (reference sequence).

The chain employs TRBV3-1 and TRBJ1-2; the match to TRBD1 covers 7 bases. Germline assignment: CDR1 LGHDT and CDR2 YNNKEL (reference sequence). This CDR3 region has 14 residues. J gave up 7 bases and V 2 bases, and 7 bases lay outside the gene matches. CDR3 loop: CASSQLDRFGGYTF. As DNA, the CDR3 is TGTGCCAGCAGCCAATTGGACAGGTTCGGTGGCTACACCTTC.

This chain links TRBV6-5 with TRBJ1-2; D possibly corresponds to TRBD1 (5 bases). The germline V and J ends were trimmed by 5 bases and 5 bases, with 18 bases remaining between them. The CDR3 has 15 residues. Germline lookup yields CDR1 MNHEY and CDR2 SVGAGI. CDR3: CASSPARGVHYGYTF. The DNA of the CDR3 is TGTGCCAGCAGTCCCGCCCGGGGGGTCCATTATGGCTACACCTTC.

This clonotype appeared a single time. The chain couples TRBV4-2 to TRBJ2-7; TRBD2 agrees at 7 bases. Germline loops: CDR1 LGHNA, CDR2 YNFKEQ. Germline trimming cut 1 base from V and 2 bases from J; bases unmatched to any gene: 2. This CDR3 comprises 14 residues. CDR3 loop: CASSQAGGTYEQYF. The CDR3 bases are TGTGCCAGCAGCCAAGCGGGGGGAACCTACGAGCAGTACTTC.

The count of this clonotype is one. Here the CDR3 omits its conserved ending phenylalanine or tryptophan, so a read error is the likely source. V and J are TRBV6-5 and TRBJ1-2; D is unclear. CDR1 is MNHEY, CDR2 SVGAGI, per germline. Trimming stripped 5 bases from V and 3 bases from J, with 7 bases between. There are 12 residues in the CDR3. CDR3 residues: CASSTGYYGYTL. CDR3 bases: TGTGCCAGCAGTACGGGGTACTATGGCTACACCTTA.

CDR3 sequence (DNA): TGTGCCAGCAGTTACCTCCCTGAGAGCCACTCTGGAAACACCATATATTTT. This encodes CASSYLPESHSGNTIYF. The chain links TRBV6-5 to TRBJ1-3; no clear D. The CDR3 sequence is 17 residues long. CDR1 MNHEY and CDR2 SVGAGI come from the germline V gene. V shed 2 bases and J shed 0 bases, with 14 bases lying between them.

J is TRBJ2-2 and V is TRBV9, with D perhaps TRBD1 (6 bases). Trimming removed 0 bases from V and 1 base from J, with 10 bases in between. The CDR3 extends over 16 amino acids. The germline V gene has CDR1 SGDLS and CDR2 YYNGEE. CDR3 residues: CASSVAPGVNTGELFF. The CDR3 bases are TGTGCCAGCAGCGTAGCTCCAGGGGTGAACACCGGGGAGCTGTTTTTT.

The rearrangement links TRBV23-1 to TRBJ1-5, with 10 bases that match TRBD1. TRBV23-1 is given ORF status, its function remaining uncertain. Losses at the gene ends were 0 bases for V and 0 bases for J; bases not matched to a gene: 8. The CDR3 has 19 amino acids. CDR3 nucleotides: TGCGCCAGCAGTCAATCAGGGACAGGGGTCGAATATAGCAATCAGCCCCAGCATTTT. Protein product: CASSQSGTGVEYSNQPQHF.